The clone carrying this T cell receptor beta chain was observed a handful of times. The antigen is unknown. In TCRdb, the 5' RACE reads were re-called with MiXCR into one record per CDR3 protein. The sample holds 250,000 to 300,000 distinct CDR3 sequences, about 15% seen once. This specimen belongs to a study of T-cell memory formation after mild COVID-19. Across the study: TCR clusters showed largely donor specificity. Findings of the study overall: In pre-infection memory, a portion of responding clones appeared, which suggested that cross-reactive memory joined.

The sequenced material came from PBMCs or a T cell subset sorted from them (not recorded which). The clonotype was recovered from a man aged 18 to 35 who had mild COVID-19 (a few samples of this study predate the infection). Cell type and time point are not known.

CDR3 coding DNA: TGTGCCAGCAGCGCCGGGCGGACCACAGATACGCAGTATTTT. Encoded protein: CASSAGRTTDTQYF. The rearrangement uses TRBV7-9 and TRBJ2-3; D call uncertain. Germline V gene data show CDR1 as SEHNR and CDR2 as FQNEAQ (reference sequence). Trimming removed 5 bases from V and 2 bases from J, with 11 bases in between. This CDR3 comprises 14 residues.